These 24 T cell receptor beta chains were all obtained from the same sample, sequenced in a study of beta chain features in type 1 diabetes. The study reverse transcribed the entire isolated RNA, so it sequenced expressed TCRB transcripts. Only in-frame clones appear in the TCRdb table, and some are missing; sequencing was by immunoSEQ multiplex PCR. The table includes around 450,000 clones, roughly an eighth detected once. Sequencing was done on a sample of naive CD4+ T cells from blood. These receptors were taken from a woman aged 18-35 years in good health.

This clone was recorded a few times. The V gene is TRBV18, the J gene TRBJ2-2; no reliable D call. Looked up from germline, CDR1 is KGHSH and CDR2 is LQKENI. The CDR3 is 16 amino acids. V was clipped by 6 bases and J by 3 bases, with 17 bases between them. The CDR3 loop is CASSPAGAGHTGELFF. For the CDR3, the DNA is TGTGCCAGCTCGCCAGCCGGTGCAGGCCACACCGGGGAGCTGTTTTTT.

This clone came up a few times. This sequence joins TRBV4-3 and TRBJ2-7; D gene uncertain. Germline V gives CDR1 LGHNA, CDR2 YSLEER. V was trimmed by 2 bases and J by 3 bases, leaving 8 bases between them. The CDR3 runs 13 residues. As DNA, the CDR3 is TGCGCCAGCAGCCAAAGAGTCGGCTACGAGCAGTACTTC. It specifies CASSQRVGYEQYF.

This clone was observed a few times. V and J are TRBV27 and TRBJ2-4, with TRBD1 as a possible D gene (6 bases). Germline CDR1 reads MNHEY; CDR2 reads SMNVEV (reference sequence). The CDR3 length is 18 residues. V dropped 5 bases and J dropped 0 bases, with 20 bases sitting between them. The CDR3 DNA is TGTGCCAGCAGTCGTGCCCCTCCCGACAGGCTAGCCAAAAACATTCAGTACTTC. It codes for CASSRAPPDRLAKNIQYF.

The chain uses TRBV7-9 and TRBJ1-2; 10 bases fit TRBD1. Germline V gene sequence: CDR1 SEHNR, CDR2 FQNEAQ (reference sequence). J was trimmed by 7 bases and V by 6 bases; bases with no gene match: 8. The CDR3 is 14 amino acids. Here the CDR3 DNA reads TGTGCCAGCAGTCGACAGGGGGCGTCGGGTGGCTACACCTTC. It is translated as CASSRQGASGGYTF. Supplemented by reference TRBV7-9 and TRBJ1-2, the full variable domain reads DTGVSQNPRHKITKRGQNVTFRCDPISEHNRLYWYRQTLGQGPEFLTYFQNEAQLEKSRLLSDRFSAERPKGSFSTLEIQRTEQGDSAMYLCASSRQGASGGYTFGSGTRLTVV.

This clone was seen a few times. The V gene is TRBV2, the J gene TRBJ2-7; D is undetermined. The CDR3 sequence is 14 residues long. Germline assignment: CDR1 SNHLY and CDR2 FYNNEI. The CDR3, as DNA: TGTGCCAGCAGTGATTGGGGTTCCTCCTCCGAGCAGTACGTC. This codes for CASSDWGSSSEQYV.

The sample holds a few counts of this clone. The V call is TRBV5-6, the J call TRBJ2-1; D could derive from TRBD1 or TRBD2 (6 bases each). Deletions cut 5 bases from V and 0 bases from J, with 12 bases between. CDR1 and CDR2 from the germline V gene are SGHDT and YYEEEE. The length of the CDR3 is 15 residues. CDR3 nucleotide sequence: TGTGCCAGCAGGACTAGGGGGAGCTCCTACAATGAGCAGTTCTTC. As protein: CASRTRGSSYNEQFF.

J is TRBJ1-1 and V is TRBV6-1; D is uncertain. CDR1 and CDR2 (germline): MNHNS, SASEGT. V shed 1 base and J shed 4 bases, with 13 bases lying between them. CDR3 size: 15 residues. The CDR3 reads CASSEDSYEGTEAFF. The DNA for the CDR3 is TGTGCCAGCAGTGAAGATTCGTATGAGGGCACTGAAGCTTTCTTT.

This clone was seen a few times. The chain is built from TRBV7-3 and TRBJ2-3; TRBD1 agrees at 7 bases. CDR1 is SGHTA, CDR2 FQGTGA, per germline. The CDR3 has 16 amino acids. V shed 5 bases and J 2 bases; nucleotides not matched to a gene: 10. The CDR3 nucleotides are TGTGCCAGCAGCCCAGGGGGTCAGGGCCCCACAGATACGCAGTATTTT. Protein product: CASSPGGQGPTDTQYF.

This clone was seen a few times. V is TRBV7-9 and J is TRBJ2-5, with 9 bases fitting TRBD2. Germline V gene lookup returns CDR1 SEHNR and CDR2 FQNEAQ (reference sequence). V lost 2 bases and J lost 2; bases outside the gene matches: 3. The CDR3 spans 15 residues. CDR3 sequence (DNA): TGTGCCAGCAGCTTATGGAGCGGGGGGCAAGAGACCCAGTACTTC. Protein: CASSLWSGGQETQYF. Complete variable domain (other parts from reference TRBV7-9 and TRBJ2-5): DTGVSQNPRHKITKRGQNVTFRCDPISEHNRLYWYRQTLGQGPEFLTYFQNEAQLEKSRLLSDRFSAERPKGSFSTLEIQRTEQGDSAMYLCASSLWSGGQETQYFGPGTRLLVL.

The V gene is TRBV5-1, the J gene TRBJ2-3; possibly TRBD2 for D (5 bases). V was pared by 5 bases and J by 5 bases, with 12 bases between. CDR1 SGHRS and CDR2 YFSETQ come from the germline V gene. This CDR3 spans 13 amino acids. This CDR3 is CASSRGSGDTQYF. The CDR3 DNA follows: TGCGCCAGCAGTCGGGGTTCAGGAGATACGCAGTATTTT.

There are a few counts of this clone. The chain employs TRBV13 and TRBJ1-2, with D possibly being TRBD1 (6 bases). The CDR3 sequence is 15 residues long. Trimming pared 5 bases from V and 0 bases from J, leaving 13 bases between. From germline, CDR1 is PRHDT and CDR2 FYEKMQ (reference sequence). CDR3 protein: CASSPRQVANYGYTF. The CDR3 nucleotides read TGTGCCAGCAGCCCCAGACAGGTAGCTAACTATGGCTACACCTTC.

In its sample, this clone was seen a few times. The chain recombines TRBV25-1 with TRBJ2-1; TRBD1 matches at 11 bases. CDR3 length: 17 residues. CDR1 MGHDK and CDR2 SYGVNS come from the germline V gene. V lost 3 bases, J lost 2 bases, and 6 bases stayed unmatched. As DNA, the CDR3 is TGTGCCAGCAGTGACTTTGCGGACAGGGGGCCCTACAATGAGCAGTTCTTC. Protein product: CASSDFADRGPYNEQFF.

This clone showed up just a few times. The chain couples TRBV18 to TRBJ2-7, with a weak D call TRBD2 (6 bases). V dropped 0 bases and J dropped 4 bases, with 16 bases sitting between them. The CDR3 consists of 16 residues. CDR1 and CDR2 from the germline V gene are KGHSH and LQKENI. In DNA form, the CDR3 reads TGTGCCAGCTCACCACCGTTCGGGGGTACTCGGTACGAGCAGTACTTC. It codes for CASSPPFGGTRYEQYF.

This clone occurred a few times. The J gene is TRBJ2-1, the V gene TRBV28; D remains ambiguous. This CDR3 contains 12 residues. Germline V gene lookup returns CDR1 MDHEN and CDR2 SYDVKM. Between the trimmed V and J ends, which lost 6 bases and 9 bases, there was a span of 12 bases. CDR3 DNA: TGTGCCAGCAGCCTTGGGTGGAGTGAGCAGTTCTTC. Its translation: CASSLGWSEQFF.

This clone was observed at least ten times. The chain carries TRBV13 and TRBJ2-5; the D gene could be TRBD1 or TRBD2 (5 bases each). Trimming removed 4 bases at V and 5 bases at J, with 14 bases between. The CDR3 extends over 14 amino acids. The germline V gene has CDR1 PRHDT and CDR2 FYEKMQ (reference sequence). This CDR3 reads CASSSRRGGETQYF. The CDR3 nucleotides are TGTGCCAGCAGCTCAAGACGGGGCGGGGAGACCCAGTACTTC.

V is TRBV2 and J is TRBJ2-5; 11 nucleotides align to TRBD2. After removal of 3 bases from V and 1 base from J, the junction contained 1 base not matched to a gene. CDR1 and CDR2 from the germline V gene are SNHLY and FYNNEI. The CDR3 is made up of 15 amino acids. The CDR3 loop reads CASSETSGIQETQYF. The CDR3 bases are TGTGCCAGCAGTGAGACTAGCGGGATCCAAGAGACCCAGTACTTC.

This clone was seen a handful of times. The chain is built from TRBV7-9 and TRBJ2-7; D is unresolved. Trimming stripped 5 bases from V and 6 bases from J, with 11 bases between. This CDR3 comprises 12 residues. Looked up from germline, CDR1 is SEHNR and CDR2 is FQNEAQ (reference sequence). Here the CDR3 DNA reads TGTGCCAGCAGCCCAACTTGGGGCGAGCAGTACTTC. This sequence encodes CASSPTWGEQYF.

The genes are TRBV5-4 and TRBJ2-5; D gene ambiguous. V was trimmed by 0 bases and J by 5 bases, leaving 5 bases between them. Germline assignment: CDR1 SGHNT and CDR2 YYREEE (reference sequence). The CDR3 has 12 amino acids. CDR3 nucleotides: TGTGCCAGCAGCTTGGTATCGGAGACCCAGTACTTC. It encodes CASSLVSETQYF.

The table lists this clone with a few counts. The chain joins TRBV4-2 to TRBJ2-3; D ambiguous. CDR1 is LGHNA and CDR2 is YNFKEQ in the germline V gene. V was shortened by 4 bases and J by 1 base, with 6 bases between the two germline ends. The CDR3 is 13 amino acids. CDR3 coding DNA: TGTGCCAGCAGCCTCGGTCGCACAGATACGCAGTATTTT. It codes for CASSLGRTDTQYF.

This clone was seen a handful of times. This CDR3 is CASNLDGSYEQYF. In DNA, the CDR3 is TGTGCCAGCAACCTTGACGGCTCCTACGAGCAGTACTTC. V usage is TRBV6-1 and J usage is TRBJ2-7; D gene ambiguous. V was shortened by 7 bases and J by 0 bases, with 10 bases between the two germline ends. CDR1 is MNHNS, CDR2 SASEGT, per germline. The CDR3 length is 13 residues.

The chain is built from TRBV7-9 and TRBJ2-5; the D gene is possibly TRBD2 (6 bases). The germline gives CDR1 SEHNR, CDR2 FQNEAQ (reference sequence). The V and J ends lost 5 bases and 5 bases respectively, with 24 bases between them. The CDR3 is 17 amino acids. In DNA, the CDR3 is TGTGCCAGCAGCCCTCCGGTGAGGGGCGCGGGATGGGAGACCCAGTACTTC. As protein: CASSPPVRGAGWETQYF.

The chain carries TRBV19 and TRBJ2-1; TRBD2 matches at 11 bases. V lost 5 bases and J lost 2; bases outside the gene matches: 14. This CDR3 is 19 amino acids long. CDR1 LNHDA and CDR2 SQIVND come from the germline V gene (reference sequence). The CDR3 protein is CASSRLAGGLARPYNEQFF. The DNA for the CDR3 is TGTGCCAGTAGTCGTCTAGCGGGAGGCCTCGCCCGGCCCTACAATGAGCAGTTCTTC. Based on the CDR3 plus reference TRBV19 and TRBJ2-1, the full variable domain is DGGITQSPKYLFRKEGQNVTLSCEQNLNHDAMYWYRQDPGQGLRLIYYSQIVNDFQKGDIAEGYSVSREKKESFPLTVTSAQKNPTAFYLCASSRLAGGLARPYNEQFFGPGTRLTVL.

About this clone: A much larger clone lies one base from this, so it may be a read error. In DNA form, the CDR3 reads TGTGCCAGCAGCTTAGGGGAGAACACTGAAGCTTTCTTT. It yields the protein CASSLGENTEAFF. The rearrangement links TRBV7-2 to TRBJ1-1; the D is unclear. The V end lost 1 base, the J end lost 1 base, and 4 bases lay between the germline ends. Germline-derived CDR1 and CDR2 are SGHTA and FQGNSA. The CDR3 covers 13 residues.

V and J are TRBV25-1 and TRBJ2-7; D may be TRBD1 (8 bases). The ends were cut back, 4 bases at V and 1 base at J, with 14 bases in the middle. The CDR3 runs 15 residues. The germline V gene encodes CDR1 MGHDK and CDR2 SYGVNS. For the CDR3, the DNA is TGTGCCAGCAGTGTCTACAGGGGGGGGTCCTACGAGCAGTACGTC. It is translated as CASSVYRGGSYEQYV.